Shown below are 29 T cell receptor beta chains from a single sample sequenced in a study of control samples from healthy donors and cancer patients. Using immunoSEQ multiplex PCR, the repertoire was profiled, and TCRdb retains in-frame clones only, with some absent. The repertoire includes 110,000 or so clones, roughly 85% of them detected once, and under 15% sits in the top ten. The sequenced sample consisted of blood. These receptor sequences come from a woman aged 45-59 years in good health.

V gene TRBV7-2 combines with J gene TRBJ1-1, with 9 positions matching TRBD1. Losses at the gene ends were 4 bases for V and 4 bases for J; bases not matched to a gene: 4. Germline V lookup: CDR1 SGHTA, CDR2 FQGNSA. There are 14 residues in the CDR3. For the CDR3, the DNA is TGTGCCAGCAGCTATCCGACAGGGGGCACTGAAGCTTTCTTT. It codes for CASSYPTGGTEAFF.

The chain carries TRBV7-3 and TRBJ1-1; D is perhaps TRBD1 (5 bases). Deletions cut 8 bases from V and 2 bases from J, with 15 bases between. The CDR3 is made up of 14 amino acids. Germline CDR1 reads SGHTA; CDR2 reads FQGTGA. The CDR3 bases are TGTGCCAGCTCATACGGGGGGACTAACACTGAAGCTTTCTTT. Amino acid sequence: CASSYGGTNTEAFF.

As DNA, the CDR3 is TGCGCCAGCAGCCGGGACGGAGCTAGCACAGATACGCAGTATTTT. Encoded protein: CASSRDGASTDTQYF. The chain links TRBV4-3 to TRBJ2-3, with D perhaps given as TRBD1 or TRBD2 (5 bases each). CDR3 size: 15 residues. Trimming pared 4 bases from V and 0 bases from J, leaving 11 bases between. Per the germline V gene, CDR1 is LGHNA and CDR2 is YSLEER.

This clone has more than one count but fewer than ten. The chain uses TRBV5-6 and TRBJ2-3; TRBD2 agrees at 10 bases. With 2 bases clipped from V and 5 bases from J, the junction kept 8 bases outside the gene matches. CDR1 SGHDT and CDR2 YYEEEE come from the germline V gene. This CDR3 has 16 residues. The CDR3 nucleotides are TGTGCCAGCAGCTTCCTCCTAGCGGGAGATTTAGATACGCAGTATTTT. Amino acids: CASSFLLAGDLDTQYF.

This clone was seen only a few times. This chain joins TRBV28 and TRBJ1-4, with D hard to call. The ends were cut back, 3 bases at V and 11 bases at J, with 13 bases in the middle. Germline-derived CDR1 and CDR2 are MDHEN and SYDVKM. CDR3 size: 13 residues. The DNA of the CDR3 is TGTGCCAGCAGTTTGGTCGGGCGGAGTAAACTGTTTTTT. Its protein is CASSLVGRSKLFF.

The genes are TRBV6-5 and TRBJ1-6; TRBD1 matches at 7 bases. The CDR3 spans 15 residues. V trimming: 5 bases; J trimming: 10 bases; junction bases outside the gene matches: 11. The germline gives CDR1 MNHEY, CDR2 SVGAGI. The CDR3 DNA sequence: TGTGCCAGCAGTCGACAGGGATACAGCGGATCACCCCTCCACTTT. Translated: CASSRQGYSGSPLHF.

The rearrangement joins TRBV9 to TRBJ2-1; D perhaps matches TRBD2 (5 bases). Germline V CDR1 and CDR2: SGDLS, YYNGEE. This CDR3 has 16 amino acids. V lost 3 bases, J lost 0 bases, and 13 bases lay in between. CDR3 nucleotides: TGTGCCAGCAGCGCCGGTGCCGGAGGCTCCTACAATGAGCAGTTCTTC. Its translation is CASSAGAGGSYNEQFF.

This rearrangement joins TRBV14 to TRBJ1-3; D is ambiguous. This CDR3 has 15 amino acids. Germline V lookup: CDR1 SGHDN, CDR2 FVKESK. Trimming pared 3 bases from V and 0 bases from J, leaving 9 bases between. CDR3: CASSQPRHSGNTIYF. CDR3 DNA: TGTGCCAGCAGCCAGCCCAGGCACTCTGGAAACACCATATATTTT.

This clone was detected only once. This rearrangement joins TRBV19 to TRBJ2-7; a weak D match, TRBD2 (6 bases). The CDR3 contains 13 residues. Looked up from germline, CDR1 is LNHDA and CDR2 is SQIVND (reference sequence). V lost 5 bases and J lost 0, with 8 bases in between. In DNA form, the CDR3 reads TGTGCCAGTAGTGTGACTAGCTCCTACGAGCAGTACTTC. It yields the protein CASSVTSSYEQYF. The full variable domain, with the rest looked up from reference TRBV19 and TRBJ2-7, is DGGITQSPKYLFRKEGQNVTLSCEQNLNHDAMYWYRQDPGQGLRLIYYSQIVNDFQKGDIAEGYSVSREKKESFPLTVTSAQKNPTAFYLCASSVTSSYEQYFGPGTRLTVT.

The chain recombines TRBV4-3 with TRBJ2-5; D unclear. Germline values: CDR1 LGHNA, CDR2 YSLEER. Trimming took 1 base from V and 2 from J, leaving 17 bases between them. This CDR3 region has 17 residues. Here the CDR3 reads CASSQALGGLGQETQYF. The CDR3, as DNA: TGCGCCAGCAGCCAAGCTTTAGGTGGGTTAGGTCAAGAGACCCAGTACTTC.

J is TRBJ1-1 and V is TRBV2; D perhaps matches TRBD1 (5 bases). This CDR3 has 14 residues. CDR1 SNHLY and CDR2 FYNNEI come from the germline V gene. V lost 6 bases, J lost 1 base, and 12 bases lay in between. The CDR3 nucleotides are TGTGCCAGCAGAAACAGGTTTTCGAACACTGAAGCTTTCTTT. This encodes CASRNRFSNTEAFF.

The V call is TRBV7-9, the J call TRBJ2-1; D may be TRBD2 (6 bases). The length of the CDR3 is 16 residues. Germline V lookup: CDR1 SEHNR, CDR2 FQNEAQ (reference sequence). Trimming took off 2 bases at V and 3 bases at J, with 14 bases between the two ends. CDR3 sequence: CASSLMGLGSYNEQFF. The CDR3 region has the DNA TGTGCCAGCAGCTTAATGGGCCTCGGGAGCTACAATGAGCAGTTCTTC.

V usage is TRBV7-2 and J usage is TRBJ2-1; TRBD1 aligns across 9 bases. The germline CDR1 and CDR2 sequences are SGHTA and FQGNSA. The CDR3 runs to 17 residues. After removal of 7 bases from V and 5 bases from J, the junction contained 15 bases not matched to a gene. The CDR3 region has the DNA TGTGCCAGCATCTCCGGGACAGGGAGTGCGGAAGACAATGAGCAGTTCTTC. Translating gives CASISGTGSAEDNEQFF.

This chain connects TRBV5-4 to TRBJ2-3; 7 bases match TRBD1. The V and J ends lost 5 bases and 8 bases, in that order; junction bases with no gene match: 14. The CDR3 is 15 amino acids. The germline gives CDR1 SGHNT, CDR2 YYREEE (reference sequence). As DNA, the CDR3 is TGTGCCAGCAGACGGGGACAGACGGGTGGCGGTACGCAGTATTTT. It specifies CASRRGQTGGGTQYF.

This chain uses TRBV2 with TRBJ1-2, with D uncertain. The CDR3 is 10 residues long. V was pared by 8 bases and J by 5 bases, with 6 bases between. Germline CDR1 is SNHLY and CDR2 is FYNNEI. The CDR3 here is CASGRYGYTF. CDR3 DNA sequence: TGTGCCAGCGGAAGGTATGGCTACACCTTC. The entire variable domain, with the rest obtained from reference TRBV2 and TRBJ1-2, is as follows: EPEVTQTPSHQVTQMGQEVILRCVPISNHLYFYWYRQILGQKVEFLVSFYNNEISEKSEIFDDQFSVERPDGSNFTLKIRSTKLEDSAMYFCASGRYGYTFGSGTRLTVV.

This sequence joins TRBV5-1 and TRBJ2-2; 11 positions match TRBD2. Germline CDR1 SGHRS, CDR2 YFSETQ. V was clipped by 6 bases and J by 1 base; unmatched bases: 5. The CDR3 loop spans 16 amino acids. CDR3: CASNWLAGGNTGELFF. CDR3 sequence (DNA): TGCGCCAGCAACTGGCTAGCGGGAGGGAACACCGGGGAGCTGTTTTTT.

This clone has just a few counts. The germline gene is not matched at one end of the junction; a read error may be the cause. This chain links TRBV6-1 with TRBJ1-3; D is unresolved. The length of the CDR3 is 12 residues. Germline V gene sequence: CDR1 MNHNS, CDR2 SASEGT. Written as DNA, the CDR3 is TGTGCCAGCACTGAATCTGGAAACACCATATATTTT. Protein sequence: CASTESGNTIYF.

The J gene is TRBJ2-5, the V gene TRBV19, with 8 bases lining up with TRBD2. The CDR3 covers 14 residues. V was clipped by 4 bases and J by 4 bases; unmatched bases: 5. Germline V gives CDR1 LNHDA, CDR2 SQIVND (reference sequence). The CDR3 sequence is CASSSGGLGETQYF. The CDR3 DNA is TGTGCCAGTAGTAGCGGGGGGCTCGGAGAGACCCAGTACTTC.

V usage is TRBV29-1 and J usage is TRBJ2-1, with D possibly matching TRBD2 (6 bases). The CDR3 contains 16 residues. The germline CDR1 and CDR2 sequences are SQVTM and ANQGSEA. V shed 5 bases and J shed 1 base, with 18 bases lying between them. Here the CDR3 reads CSVYLYGSGSYNEQFF. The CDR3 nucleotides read TGCAGCGTTTATTTATACGGGAGCGGTTCCTACAATGAGCAGTTCTTC.

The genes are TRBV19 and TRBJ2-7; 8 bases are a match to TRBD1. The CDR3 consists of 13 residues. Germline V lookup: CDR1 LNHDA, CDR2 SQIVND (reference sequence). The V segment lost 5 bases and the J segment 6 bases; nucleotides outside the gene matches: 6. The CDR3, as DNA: TGTGCCAGTAGTTCCGGACAGGGCGTCGAGCAGTACTTC. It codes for CASSSGQGVEQYF.

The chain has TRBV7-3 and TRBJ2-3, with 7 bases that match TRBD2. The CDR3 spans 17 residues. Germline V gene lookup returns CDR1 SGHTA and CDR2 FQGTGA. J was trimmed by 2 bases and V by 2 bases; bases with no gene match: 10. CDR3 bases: TGTGCCAGCAGCTTAGGGGCTGGCGGGAGCTTCACAGATACGCAGTATTTT. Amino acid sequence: CASSLGAGGSFTDTQYF.

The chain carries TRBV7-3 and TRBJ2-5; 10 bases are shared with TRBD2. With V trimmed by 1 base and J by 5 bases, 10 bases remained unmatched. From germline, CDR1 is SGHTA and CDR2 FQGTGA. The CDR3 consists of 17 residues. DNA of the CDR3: TGTGCCAGCAGCTTAAATGGGCCTAGCGGGGGCGTGGAGACCCAGTACTTC. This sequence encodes CASSLNGPSGGVETQYF.

This chain's CDR3 is CSVDRLAGLNEQFF. As DNA, the CDR3 is TGCAGCGTTGATAGACTAGCGGGTTTAAATGAGCAGTTCTTC. The V gene is TRBV29-1, the J gene TRBJ2-1, with 10 bases that match TRBD2. V was pared by 3 bases and J by 7 bases, with 6 bases of the junction left unmatched. This CDR3 is 14 amino acids long. Germline values: CDR1 SQVTM, CDR2 ANQGSEA.

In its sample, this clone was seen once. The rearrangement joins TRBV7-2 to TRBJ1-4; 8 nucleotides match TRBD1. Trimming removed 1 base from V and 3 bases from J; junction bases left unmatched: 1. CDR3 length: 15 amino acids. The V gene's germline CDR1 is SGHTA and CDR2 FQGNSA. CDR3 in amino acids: CASSLGTGSNEKLFF. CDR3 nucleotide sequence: TGTGCCAGCAGCTTAGGGACAGGGTCTAATGAAAAACTGTTTTTT.

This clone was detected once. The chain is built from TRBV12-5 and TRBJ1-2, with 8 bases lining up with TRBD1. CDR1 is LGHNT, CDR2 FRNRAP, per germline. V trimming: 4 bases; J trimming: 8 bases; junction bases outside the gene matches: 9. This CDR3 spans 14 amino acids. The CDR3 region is CASGSQTGVGGYTF. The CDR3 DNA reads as TGTGCTAGTGGTTCCCAGACAGGGGTAGGAGGCTACACCTTC.

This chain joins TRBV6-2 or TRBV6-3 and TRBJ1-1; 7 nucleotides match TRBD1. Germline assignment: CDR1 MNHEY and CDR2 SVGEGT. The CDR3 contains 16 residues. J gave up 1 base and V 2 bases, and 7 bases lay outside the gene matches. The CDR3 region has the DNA TGTGCCAGCAGTTACCGGCGGGAGGGGGCGAACACTGAAGCTTTCTTT. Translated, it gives CASSYRREGANTEAFF.

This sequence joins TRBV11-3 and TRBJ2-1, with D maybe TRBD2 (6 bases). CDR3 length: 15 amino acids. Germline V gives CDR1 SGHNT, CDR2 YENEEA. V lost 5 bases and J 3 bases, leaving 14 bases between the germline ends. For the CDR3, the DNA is TGTGCCAGCAGCCGGGGGACGGTGAACTACAATGAGCAGTTCTTC. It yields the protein CASSRGTVNYNEQFF.

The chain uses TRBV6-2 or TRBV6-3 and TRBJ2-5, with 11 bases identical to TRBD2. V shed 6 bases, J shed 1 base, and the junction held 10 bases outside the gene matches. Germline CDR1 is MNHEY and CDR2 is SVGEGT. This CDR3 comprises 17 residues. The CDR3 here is CASSSDGTSGGQETQYF. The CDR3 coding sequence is TGTGCCAGCAGCTCAGACGGGACTAGCGGAGGCCAAGAGACCCAGTACTTC.

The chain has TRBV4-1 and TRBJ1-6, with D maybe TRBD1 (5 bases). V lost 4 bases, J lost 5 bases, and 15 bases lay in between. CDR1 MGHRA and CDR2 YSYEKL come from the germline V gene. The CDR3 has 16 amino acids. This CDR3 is CASSRFRDGDNSPLHF. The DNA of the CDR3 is TGCGCCAGCAGCCGATTCCGGGACGGAGATAATTCACCCCTCCACTTT.